A single sample is the source of the 2 T cell receptor beta chains below, sequenced in a study of shared clonotypes between healthy human individuals. The data were produced by immunoSEQ multiplex PCR, yet TCRdb's version contains in-frame clones alone and is incomplete. The repertoire holds millions of clones, approximately 92% seen once, with roughly 0.13% in the top ten. Sequencing was performed on naive CD4+ T cells sorted from blood. As for subset: CD45RA+ positively selected. Source of these receptors: a man aged 18 to 35 in good health.

The CDR3 loop is CASSKGGQTADTQYF. CDR3 DNA: TGTGCCAGCAGCAAAGGAGGACAGACGGCAGATACGCAGTATTTT. This sequence joins TRBV11-3 and TRBJ2-3; the D gene is possibly TRBD1 (6 bases). CDR3 length: 15 residues. The germline V gene encodes CDR1 SGHNT and CDR2 YENEEA. Trimming left V 5 bases short and J 4 bases short, with 16 bases between.

In its sample, this clone was seen once. The chain links TRBV7-8 to TRBJ2-3; D is perhaps TRBD1 (5 bases). V lost 0 bases to trimming and J lost 4 bases, with 8 bases between them. The CDR3 extends over 14 amino acids. Germline-derived CDR1 and CDR2 are SGHVS and FQNEAQ. Here the CDR3 reads CASSLAGQSDTQYF. In DNA, the CDR3 is TGTGCCAGCAGCTTAGCAGGACAATCAGATACGCAGTATTTT. The whole variable domain, remainder taken from reference TRBV7-8 and TRBJ2-3, is GAGVSQSPRYKVAKRGQDVALRCDPISGHVSLFWYQQALGQGPEFLTYFQNEAQLDKSGLPSDRFFAERPEGSVSTLKIQRTQQEDSAVYLCASSLAGQSDTQYFGPGTRLTVL.